This T cell receptor beta chain was identified in a study of blood T cell repertoires in COVID-19. For the study at large: Both acute and convalescent COVID-19 samples were obtained from the United States, Italy and Spain. T cells, B-cell-depleted T cells, or PBMCs supplied cDNA or gDNA.

Study processing details: Amplification from reference gene primers served as the basis for estimated nucleated cell counts. Repertoires were generated with immunoSEQ multiplex PCR, while TCRdb's copy carries only in-frame clones and drops some. V and J calls and clone size come straight from that table; D and trimming were deduced from the DNA. This table has roughly 130,000 clones, about 80% appearing once. Sample: peripheral blood. The receptor was isolated from a woman in her forties or fifties with acute or convalescent COVID-19.

CDR3 DNA: TGTGCCAGCAGCCTAGGACAGACGAATTCACCCCTCCACTTT. This sequence encodes CASSLGQTNSPLHF. The V and J genes are TRBV5-6 and TRBJ1-6; tentative D call: TRBD1 (6 bases). In germline, CDR1 is SGHDT, CDR2 YYEEEE. Trimming left V 4 bases short and J 7 bases short, with 12 bases between. The CDR3 length is 14 residues.